These T cell receptor beta chains were read from a single sample in a study of T cell responses to AZD1222 COVID-19 vaccine. The data were produced by immunoSEQ multiplex PCR, yet TCRdb's version contains in-frame clones alone and is incomplete. The sample includes about 190,000 clones, 87% of them seen just once. Sample: peripheral blood, taken on day 0 of MenACWY control vaccination. The source of these receptors is an adult in good health. CDR3s include the opening cysteine and the closing phenylalanine or tryptophan. A D gene is named only where the DNA matches it firmly. Some rows have no size entry. The others give once, few or many, or a class for an expanded clone.

d_gene: TRBD1; v_gene: TRBV7-9; abundance: .; j_gene: TRBJ1-1; CDR3nt: TGTGCCAGCAGCTTAGTCGCAGGGCCAGGGGGGGACACTGAAGCTTTCTTT; CDR3aa: CASSLVAGPGGDTEAFF
d_gene: TRBD1; v_gene: TRBV7-8; abundance: .; j_gene: TRBJ2-5; CDR3nt: TGTGCCAGCAGCTTTACAGGGGGCGCGGGGGAGACCCAGTACTTC; CDR3aa: CASSFTGGAGETQYF
d_gene: .; v_gene: TRBV5-6; abundance: .; j_gene: TRBJ2-5; CDR3nt: TGTGCCAGCAGCTTGATGGCGGAGACCCAGTACTTC; CDR3aa: CASSLMAETQYF
d_gene: .; v_gene: TRBV5-1; abundance: few; j_gene: TRBJ1-1; CDR3nt: TGCGCCAGCAGCTTATGGGGTACGGGCACTGAAGCTTTCTTT; CDR3aa: CASSLWGTGTEAFF
d_gene: .; v_gene: TRBV4-1; abundance: .; j_gene: TRBJ1-2; CDR3nt: TGCGCCAGCAGCCAAGTCCCGGACAGACACTATGGCTACACCTTC; CDR3aa: CASSQVPDRHYGYTF
d_gene: TRBD2; v_gene: TRBV10-3; abundance: few; j_gene: TRBJ2-5; CDR3nt: TGTGCCATCAGTGATCGGGAGGTTGGGAGGGAGACCCAGTACTTC; CDR3aa: CAISDREVGRETQYF
d_gene: .; v_gene: TRBV5-6; abundance: .; j_gene: TRBJ1-1; CDR3nt: TGTGCCAGCAGCTCATTTTTGGTTGGACCGAACACTGAAGCTTTCTTT; CDR3aa: CASSSFLVGPNTEAFF
d_gene: .; v_gene: TRBV21-1; abundance: .; j_gene: TRBJ1-5; CDR3nt: TGTGCCAGCTCTTTCCGGGGTGGGGGTCAGCCCCAGCATTTT; CDR3aa: CASSFRGGGQPQHF
d_gene: TRBD2; v_gene: TRBV7-8; abundance: .; j_gene: TRBJ2-3; CDR3nt: TGTGCCAGCAGCATAATAGCGGGGACTAGCACAGATACGCAGTATTTT; CDR3aa: CASSIIAGTSTDTQYF
d_gene: TRBD2; v_gene: TRBV2; abundance: .; j_gene: TRBJ2-3; CDR3nt: TGTGCCAGCAGTGAAGGCCATAGCGGGGGGGCCGGAGATACGCAGTATTTT; CDR3aa: CASSEGHSGGAGDTQYF
d_gene: .; v_gene: TRBV5-6; abundance: .; j_gene: TRBJ2-7; CDR3nt: TGTGCCAGCAGCTTGTCAGCTACCTACGAGCAGTACTTC; CDR3aa: CASSLSATYEQYF
d_gene: .; v_gene: TRBV30; abundance: .; j_gene: TRBJ1-2; CDR3nt: TGTGCCTGGAGCGGGGCACAGGTCTATGGCTACACCTTC; CDR3aa: CAWSGAQVYGYTF
d_gene: .; v_gene: TRBV7-2; abundance: once; j_gene: TRBJ1-5; CDR3nt: TGTGCCAGCAGCTCGGGGCCTCGGGGGGCCCAGCATTTT; CDR3aa: CASSSGPRGAQHF
d_gene: .; v_gene: TRBV28; abundance: .; j_gene: TRBJ1-2; CDR3nt: TGTGCCAGCAGTAATTGGGGGAATGGCTACACCTTC; CDR3aa: CASSNWGNGYTF
d_gene: TRBD1; v_gene: TRBV4-2; abundance: .; j_gene: TRBJ2-5; CDR3nt: TGTGCCAGCAGCCAGGTATGGGGACAGGACTCCCAAGAGACCCAGTACTTC; CDR3aa: CASSQVWGQDSQETQYF
d_gene: .; v_gene: TRBV28; abundance: .; j_gene: TRBJ1-6; CDR3nt: TGTGCCAGCAGTGACGCAAGGAATTCACCCCTCCACTTT; CDR3aa: CASSDARNSPLHF
d_gene: TRBD1; v_gene: TRBV28; abundance: .; j_gene: TRBJ2-7; CDR3nt: TGTGCCAGCAGTACAGGACAGGGGAGTCGCGAGCAGTACTTC; CDR3aa: CASSTGQGSREQYF
d_gene: TRBD1; v_gene: TRBV7-2; abundance: .; j_gene: TRBJ1-4; CDR3nt: TGTGCCAGCAGCTTCAGGGGGCAGGAAAAACTGTTTTTT; CDR3aa: CASSFRGQEKLFF
d_gene: .; v_gene: TRBV18; abundance: .; j_gene: TRBJ2-3; CDR3nt: TGTACCAGCTCACCGGTATCATCAGATACGCAGTATTTT; CDR3aa: CTSSPVSSDTQYF
d_gene: .; v_gene: TRBV28; abundance: few; j_gene: TRBJ2-7; CDR3nt: TGTGCCAGCAGTTTCATAAATAGGGGGGAGCAGTACTTC; CDR3aa: CASSFINRGEQYF
d_gene: .; v_gene: TRBV5-5; abundance: .; j_gene: TRBJ2-7; CDR3nt: TGTGCCAGCAGGCCCGGGGCACCCCAAGTGTGCTTC; CDR3aa: CASRPGAPQVCF
d_gene: .; v_gene: TRBV28; abundance: once; j_gene: TRBJ2-2; CDR3nt: TGTGCCAGCAGACGGAGGGGAGCGGGCGCCGGGGAGCTGTTTTTT; CDR3aa: CASRRRGAGAGELFF
d_gene: TRBD1; v_gene: TRBV6-1; abundance: .; j_gene: TRBJ2-7; CDR3nt: TGTGCCAGCAGTGAGGGACAGTTCTACGAGCAGTACTTC; CDR3aa: CASSEGQFYEQYF
d_gene: .; v_gene: TRBV10-3; abundance: .; j_gene: TRBJ1-4; CDR3nt: TGTGCCATCAGTGAGTCCGGACAGCCTAATGAAAAACTGTTTTTT; CDR3aa: CAISESGQPNEKLFF
d_gene: .; v_gene: TRBV18; abundance: .; j_gene: TRBJ2-5; CDR3nt: TGTGCCAGCTCACGAGGGGTCCAAGAGACCCAGTACTTC; CDR3aa: CASSRGVQETQYF
d_gene: TRBD1; v_gene: TRBV7-9; abundance: .; j_gene: TRBJ1-4; CDR3nt: TGTGCCAGCAGCGCACCCGGGACAGGGCTGTTTAGGCTGTTTTTT; CDR3aa: CASSAPGTGLFRLFF
d_gene: .; v_gene: TRBV30; abundance: .; j_gene: TRBJ2-7; CDR3nt: TGTGCCTGGAGTGTACGTTGGGCGATCTACGAGCAGTACTTC; CDR3aa: CAWSVRWAIYEQYF
d_gene: .; v_gene: TRBV27; abundance: once; j_gene: TRBJ2-1; CDR3nt: TGTGCCAGCAGGGGGGGACGAACTTACAATGAGCAGTTCTTC; CDR3aa: CASRGGRTYNEQFF
d_gene: .; v_gene: TRBV6-4; abundance: .; j_gene: TRBJ2-5; CDR3nt: TGTGCCAGCAGTAACGGCGGACACCTCCAAGAGACCCAGTACTTC; CDR3aa: CASSNGGHLQETQYF
d_gene: .; v_gene: TRBV10-3; abundance: .; j_gene: TRBJ1-1; CDR3nt: TGTGCCATCAGGGATACCTCAGGACGGGGGGGAGCTTTCTTT; CDR3aa: CAIRDTSGRGGAFF
d_gene: TRBD1; v_gene: TRBV5-1; abundance: .; j_gene: TRBJ2-2; CDR3nt: TGCGCCAGCAGCCCGGCCCCGGGACAGGGGGCGTACACCGGGGAGCTGTTTTTT; CDR3aa: CASSPAPGQGAYTGELFF
d_gene: .; v_gene: TRBV7-2; abundance: .; j_gene: TRBJ1-2; CDR3nt: TGTGCCAGCAGCTCCCAGGCGGAACTCTATGGCTACACCTTC; CDR3aa: CASSSQAELYGYTF
d_gene: TRBD1; v_gene: TRBV25-1; abundance: .; j_gene: TRBJ2-5; CDR3nt: TGTGCCAGCAGCCCGACAGGGAACGGAGAGACCCAGTACTTC; CDR3aa: CASSPTGNGETQYF
d_gene: TRBD2; v_gene: TRBV5-1; abundance: .; j_gene: TRBJ2-7; CDR3nt: TGCGCCAGCAGCCCAGGGACTAGCGGGGGTTCCTACGAGCAGTACTTC; CDR3aa: CASSPGTSGGSYEQYF
d_gene: TRBD1; v_gene: TRBV7-2; abundance: once; j_gene: TRBJ2-6; CDR3nt: TGTGCCAGCAGCTCGGACAGGGGGTTCTCTGGGGCCAACGTCCTGACTTTC; CDR3aa: CASSSDRGFSGANVLTF
d_gene: .; v_gene: TRBV9; abundance: .; j_gene: TRBJ1-6; CDR3nt: TGTGCCAGCAGCGCCCAAGGGGTGTCCTATAATTCACCCCTCCACTTT; CDR3aa: CASSAQGVSYNSPLHF
d_gene: .; v_gene: TRBV7-2; abundance: few; j_gene: TRBJ2-5; CDR3nt: TGTGCCAGCAGCTTAAAGTCTTTGACAATTGACGAGACCCAGTACTTC; CDR3aa: CASSLKSLTIDETQYF
d_gene: .; v_gene: TRBV30; abundance: .; j_gene: TRBJ1-6; CDR3nt: TGTGCCTGGAGGGGGTTGAGCTCCTATAATTCACCCCTCCACTTT; CDR3aa: CAWRGLSSYNSPLHF
d_gene: .; v_gene: TRBV7-9; abundance: .; j_gene: TRBJ2-3; CDR3nt: TGTGCCAGCAGCCAAAAAGGCCGGGGAAGCACAGATACGCAGTATTTT; CDR3aa: CASSQKGRGSTDTQYF
d_gene: .; v_gene: TRBV24-1; abundance: once; j_gene: TRBJ2-5; CDR3nt: TGTGCCACCAGTGAAGGGACAAGGGAGACCCAGTACTTC; CDR3aa: CATSEGTRETQYF
d_gene: .; v_gene: TRBV3-1/TRBV3-2; abundance: .; j_gene: TRBJ2-7; CDR3nt: TGTGCCAGCAGCCAAGATCTTACGGTTCCCTACGAGCAGTACTTC; CDR3aa: CASSQDLTVPYEQYF
d_gene: TRBD1; v_gene: TRBV16; abundance: .; j_gene: TRBJ2-7; CDR3nt: TGTGCCAGCAGTGGGGGACAGGGGCCCTACGAGCAGTACTTC; CDR3aa: CASSGGQGPYEQYF
d_gene: .; v_gene: TRBV29-1; abundance: .; j_gene: TRBJ2-1; CDR3nt: TGCAGCGTTGGGTCTACCGACCGTGGGCAGTTCTTC; CDR3aa: CSVGSTDRGQFF
d_gene: .; v_gene: TRBV5-4; abundance: .; j_gene: TRBJ2-1; CDR3nt: TGTGCCAGCAGCTCCCTAGTAGGCCCTGCGAATGAGCAGTTCTTC; CDR3aa: CASSSLVGPANEQFF
d_gene: .; v_gene: TRBV29-1; abundance: .; j_gene: TRBJ2-1; CDR3nt: TGCAGCGTTTACTTTCGGGACCCGTCGTTTAATGAGCAGTTCTTC; CDR3aa: CSVYFRDPSFNEQFF
d_gene: TRBD1; v_gene: TRBV30; abundance: once; j_gene: TRBJ1-2; CDR3nt: TGTGCCTGGAAATCCGGGACAGGGGGAATCCGACGTGGCTACACCTTC; CDR3aa: CAWKSGTGGIRRGYTF
d_gene: TRBD1; v_gene: TRBV30; abundance: .; j_gene: TRBJ1-1; CDR3nt: TGTGCCTGGAGCCGGGACAGGAACACTGAAGCTTTCTTT; CDR3aa: CAWSRDRNTEAFF
d_gene: TRBD1; v_gene: TRBV3-1/TRBV3-2; abundance: .; j_gene: TRBJ2-5; CDR3nt: TGTGCCAGCAGAACCGAAGACAGGGGGCGGCAGACCCAGTACTTC; CDR3aa: CASRTEDRGRQTQYF
d_gene: TRBD2; v_gene: TRBV27; abundance: .; j_gene: TRBJ2-5; CDR3nt: TGTGCCAGCAGTTTAGTAGCGGGGGGCCCCCAAGAGACCCAGTACTTC; CDR3aa: CASSLVAGGPQETQYF
d_gene: .; v_gene: TRBV19; abundance: .; j_gene: TRBJ1-1; CDR3nt: TGTGCCAGTAGTATGCCCCTCGGGGGGGAGAACACTGAAGCTTTCTTT; CDR3aa: CASSMPLGGENTEAFF
d_gene: .; v_gene: TRBV5-4; abundance: .; j_gene: TRBJ2-5; CDR3nt: TGTGCCAGCAGCTTGTTAGGGGGTAGCACTAAAGAGACCCAGTACTTC; CDR3aa: CASSLLGGSTKETQYF